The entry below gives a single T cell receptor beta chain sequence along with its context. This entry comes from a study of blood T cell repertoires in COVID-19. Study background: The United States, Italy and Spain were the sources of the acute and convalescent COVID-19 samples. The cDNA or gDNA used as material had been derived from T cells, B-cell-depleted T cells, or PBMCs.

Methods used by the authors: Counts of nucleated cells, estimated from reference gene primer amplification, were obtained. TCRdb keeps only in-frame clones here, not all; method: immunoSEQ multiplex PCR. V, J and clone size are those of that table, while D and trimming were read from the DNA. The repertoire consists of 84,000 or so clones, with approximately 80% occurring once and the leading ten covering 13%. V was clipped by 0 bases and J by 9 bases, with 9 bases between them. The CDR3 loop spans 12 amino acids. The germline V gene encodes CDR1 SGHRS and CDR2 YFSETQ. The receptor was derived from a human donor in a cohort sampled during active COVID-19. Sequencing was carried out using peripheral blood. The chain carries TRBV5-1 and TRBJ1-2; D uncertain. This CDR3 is CASSLGGDRYTF. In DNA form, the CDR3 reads TGCGCCAGCAGCTTGGGAGGTGATCGCTACACCTTC. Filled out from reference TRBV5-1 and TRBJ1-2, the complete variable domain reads KAGVTQTPRYLIKTRGQQVTLSCSPISGHRSVSWYQQTPGQGLQFLFEYFSETQRNKGNFPGRFSGRQFSNSRSEMNVSTLELGDSALYLCASSLGGDRYTFGSGTRLTVV.